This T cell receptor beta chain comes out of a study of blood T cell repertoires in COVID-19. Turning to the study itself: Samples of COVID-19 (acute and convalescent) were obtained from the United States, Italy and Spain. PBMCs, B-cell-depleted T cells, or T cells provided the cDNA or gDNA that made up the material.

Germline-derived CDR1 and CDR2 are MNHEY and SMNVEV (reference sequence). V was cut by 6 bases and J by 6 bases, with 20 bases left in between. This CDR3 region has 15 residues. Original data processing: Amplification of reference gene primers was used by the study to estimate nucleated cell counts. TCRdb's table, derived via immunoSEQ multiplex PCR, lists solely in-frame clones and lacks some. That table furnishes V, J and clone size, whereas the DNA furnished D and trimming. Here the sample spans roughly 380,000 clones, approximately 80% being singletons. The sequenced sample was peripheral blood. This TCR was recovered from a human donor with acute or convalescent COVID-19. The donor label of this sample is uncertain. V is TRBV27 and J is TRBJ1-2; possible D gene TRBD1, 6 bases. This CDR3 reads CASRGTGRVVNGYTF. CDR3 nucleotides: TGTGCCAGCAGGGGAACAGGGAGGGTTGTTAATGGCTACACCTTC.